A selection of T cell receptor beta chains follows, all from one sample in a study of CD8 T cells in ankylosing spondylitis. TCRdb passed the 5' RACE reads through MiXCR, listing each CDR3 protein once. The sample carries under 450,000 distinct CDR3 sequences, 20% recorded once. Sequencing was performed on blood, either unsorted or a sorted T cell fraction (not recorded which). The receptors were gathered from a male donor with ankylosing spondylitis or in good health (not recorded which). The CDR3 runs from the conserved cysteine through the conserved F or W. The D gene is left open where the match is weak. Some rows mark clone size as missing; the rest say once, few, many or name a class of expanded clone.

j_call clone_size d_call v_call cdr3_aa cdr3_nt
TRBJ2-1 many TRBD1 TRBV29-1 CSVVGTGSYEQFF TGCAGCGTTGTAGGGACAGGCTCTTATGAGCAGTTCTTC
TRBJ2-1 . . TRBV20-1 CSASIQGSYNEQFF TGCAGTGCTAGTATTCAGGGCTCCTACAATGAGCAGTTCTTC
TRBJ2-1 few . TRBV5-1 CASSLMGSQAYNEQFF TGCGCCAGCAGCTTAATGGGGAGTCAGGCCTACAATGAGCAGTTCTTC
TRBJ2-3 many . TRBV20-1 CSARGLSDGYTQYF TGCAGTGCTAGAGGCCTCTCTGACGGCTATACGCAGTATTTT
TRBJ2-1 . . TRBV12-3/TRBV12-4 CASSPGDPNGDEQFF TGTGCCAGCAGTCCCGGGGATCCAAACGGCGATGAGCAGTTCTTC
TRBJ1-1 few . TRBV6-5 CASSYSGQMNTEAFF TGTGCCAGCAGTTACTCCGGACAGATGAACACTGAAGCTTTCTTT
TRBJ2-7 . TRBD2 TRBV6-2/TRBV6-3 CASSYLTSGDIHTSYEQYF TGTGCCAGCAGTTATTTAACTAGCGGCGATATCCATACCTCCTACGAGCAGTACTTC
TRBJ2-3 few . TRBV12-3/TRBV12-4 CASTRPGPGLDTQYF TGTGCCAGCACCAGACCGGGTCCCGGTCTAGATACGCAGTATTTT
TRBJ1-6 few . TRBV20-1 CSATGTPLHSPLHF TGCAGTGCTACTGGCACACCCCTCCATTCACCCCTCCACTTT
TRBJ2-7 . TRBD1 TRBV7-9 CASSRTGFEQYF TGTGCCAGCAGCCGGACAGGCTTCGAGCAGTACTTC
TRBJ2-1 few . TRBV12-3/TRBV12-4 CASSFRGAYNEQFF TGTGCCAGCAGTTTCAGGGGCGCCTACAATGAGCAGTTCTTC